These 26 T cell receptor beta chains were all obtained from the same sample, sequenced in a study of blood T cell repertoires in COVID-19. Libraries were prepared by immunoSEQ multiplex PCR; TCRdb keeps only in-frame clonotypes and omits some of them. The table shows tens of thousands of clones, with 89% occurring only once. Sequencing was carried out using peripheral blood. The receptors were gathered from a man aged 60 to 69 with active COVID-19.

The chain recombines TRBV28 with TRBJ2-1, with 10 nucleotides matching TRBD2. The CDR3 contains 16 residues. The V gene's germline CDR1 is MDHEN and CDR2 SYDVKM. V lost 6 bases and J lost 5; bases outside the gene matches: 10. The CDR3 protein is CASRKEGLAEHNEQFF. The CDR3 region has the DNA TGTGCCAGCAGAAAAGAAGGACTAGCGGAACACAATGAGCAGTTCTTC.

The genes are TRBV28 and TRBJ2-5; D might be TRBD1 (6 bases). Trimming pared 5 bases from V and 6 bases from J, leaving 16 bases between. The CDR3 totals 14 residues. Germline V gives CDR1 MDHEN, CDR2 SYDVKM. In DNA form, the CDR3 reads TGTGCCAGCAGTCCCGGACAGTCCGGACAGACCCAGTACTTC. Translation gives CASSPGQSGQTQYF.

There are a few counts of this clone. The chain combines TRBV6-5 with TRBJ2-7; D may be TRBD2 (6 bases). The germline CDR1 and CDR2 sequences are MNHEY and SVGAGI. The CDR3 is made up of 15 amino acids. Trimming shortened V by 6 bases and J by 0 bases, and 15 bases separated the two germline ends. The CDR3: CASRYSGRSSYEQYF. The CDR3 DNA reads as TGTGCCAGCAGGTATAGCGGTAGGAGCTCCTACGAGCAGTACTTC.

This chain joins TRBV28 and TRBJ2-5; tentative D call: TRBD2 (5 bases). This CDR3 comprises 15 residues. The germline CDR1 and CDR2 sequences are MDHEN and SYDVKM. Trimming left V 8 bases short and J 3 bases short, with 19 bases between. The CDR3 bases are TGTGCCAGCCGTCCCCCAGCCGGGGAAAAAGAGACCCAGTACTTC. This translates into CASRPPAGEKETQYF. Full variable domain (rest looked up from reference TRBV28 and TRBJ2-5): DVKVTQSSRYLVKRTGEKVFLECVQDMDHENMFWYRQDPGLGLRLIYFSYDVKMKEKGDIPEGYSVSREKKERFSLILESASTNQTSMYLCASRPPAGEKETQYFGPGTRLLVL.

The rearrangement joins TRBV10-3 to TRBJ1-1, with no clear D. The CDR3 is made up of 13 amino acids. The ends were cut back, 6 bases at V and 2 bases at J, with 10 bases in the middle. The germline V gene has CDR1 ENHRY and CDR2 SYGVKD. CDR3 nucleotides: TGTGCCATCAGGGGCACCTCAAACACTGAAGCTTTCTTT. This sequence encodes CAIRGTSNTEAFF.

J is TRBJ2-3 and V is TRBV4-2, with 8 bases that match TRBD2. The CDR3 length is 15 residues. Looked up from germline, CDR1 is LGHNA and CDR2 is YNFKEQ. The V segment lost 0 bases and the J segment 6 bases; nucleotides outside the gene matches: 5. For the CDR3, the DNA is TGTGCCAGCAGCCAAGACGGCCAGCGGGGGGATACGCAGTATTTT. Protein sequence: CASSQDGQRGDTQYF.

A few counts support this clone. This chain uses TRBV28 with TRBJ2-7; TRBD2 aligns across 7 bases. With 4 bases clipped from V and 7 bases from J, the junction kept 4 bases outside the gene matches. The CDR3 consists of 12 residues. The V gene's germline CDR1 is MDHEN and CDR2 SYDVKM. CDR3 DNA: TGTGCCAGCAGTTGGGACTACTTGGAGCAGTACTTC. Its protein is CASSWDYLEQYF.

This clone appeared once. The chain joins TRBV27 to TRBJ2-2; TRBD1 agrees at 7 bases. V dropped 0 bases and J dropped 4; count of bases not matched to a gene: 5. CDR3 length: 16 residues. Per the germline V gene, CDR1 is MNHEY and CDR2 is SMNVEV (reference sequence). The CDR3 region has the DNA TGTGCCAGCAGTTTATCGGTAGGGGGCCGCACCGGGGAGCTGTTTTTT. Translating gives CASSLSVGGRTGELFF.

This clone was observed once. The chain recombines TRBV3-1 (or the pseudogene TRBV3-2) with TRBJ1-4, with D perhaps matching TRBD1 (5 bases). CDR1 is LGHDT, CDR2 YNNKEL, per germline (reference sequence). Trimming removed 8 bases from V and 4 bases from J, with 17 bases in between. CDR3 length: 15 amino acids. CDR3 bases: TGTGCCAGCGCCGAAGGTGGGGCCTTTAATGAAAAACTGTTTTTT. It encodes CASAEGGAFNEKLFF.

The chain is built from TRBV6-5 and TRBJ2-3, with 11 bases aligning to TRBD2. CDR1 MNHEY and CDR2 SVGAGI come from the germline V gene. Trimming removed 6 bases from V and 3 bases from J; junction bases left unmatched: 5. This CDR3 is 15 amino acids long. CDR3 sequence: CASRTSGSPTDTQYF. Here the CDR3 DNA reads TGTGCCAGCAGAACTAGCGGGAGTCCGACAGATACGCAGTATTTT.

The genes are TRBV19 and TRBJ1-2; D is undetermined. CDR3 size: 12 residues. The germline gives CDR1 LNHDA, CDR2 SQIVND (reference sequence). The ends were cut back, 6 bases at V and 3 bases at J, with 8 bases in the middle. The CDR3 sequence is CASSPAYYGYTF. CDR3 coding DNA: TGTGCCAGTAGCCCAGCGTACTATGGCTACACCTTC.

For this clone: This sample includes further DNA sequences coding for the same CDR3. The rearrangement links TRBV5-1 to TRBJ2-1, with 10 bases lining up with TRBD2. The ends lost 4 bases at V and 2 bases at J; junction bases unmatched: 3. This CDR3 contains 15 residues. Germline CDR1 SGHRS, CDR2 YFSETQ. The CDR3 region has the DNA TGCGCCAGCAGCCTAACTAGCGGGACCTACAATGAGCAGTTCTTC. It translates to CASSLTSGTYNEQFF. The full variable domain, its missing parts supplied by reference TRBV5-1 and TRBJ2-1, is KAGVTQTPRYLIKTRGQQVTLSCSPISGHRSVSWYQQTPGQGLQFLFEYFSETQRNKGNFPGRFSGRQFSNSRSEMNVSTLELGDSALYLCASSLTSGTYNEQFFGPGTRLTVL.

The rearrangement joins TRBV7-2 to TRBJ2-2, with 9 bases aligning to TRBD2. CDR1 SGHTA and CDR2 FQGNSA come from the germline V gene. Germline trimming cut 5 bases from V and 6 bases from J; bases unmatched to any gene: 19. This CDR3 has 19 amino acids. As DNA, the CDR3 is TGTGCCAGCAGCCTCCTCGGGGGCCTAGCGGGAACGCGTGCCGGGGAGCTGTTTTTT. It codes for CASSLLGGLAGTRAGELFF.

J is TRBJ2-5 and V is TRBV29-1; D may be TRBD2 (5 bases). The V gene's germline CDR1 is SQVTM and CDR2 ANQGSEA. CDR3 length: 13 amino acids. Trimming stripped 5 bases from V and 5 bases from J, with 15 bases between. The CDR3 DNA reads TGCAGCGTTCAGACGGGAACTGCGGAGACCCAGTACTTC. Encoded protein: CSVQTGTAETQYF.

V usage is TRBV19 and J usage is TRBJ2-2; D gene uncertain. In germline, CDR1 is LNHDA, CDR2 SQIVND (reference sequence). The CDR3 is made up of 12 amino acids. Trimming left V 6 bases short and J 5 bases short, with 7 bases between. CDR3 amino acids: CASRRGTGELFF. CDR3 DNA sequence: TGTGCCAGTAGGAGAGGTACCGGGGAGCTGTTTTTT.

The CDR3 sequence: CASSPRDSATGELFF. CDR3 bases: TGTGCCAGCTCACCTCGGGACAGCGCTACCGGGGAGCTGTTTTTT. The V call is TRBV18, the J call TRBJ2-2; 7 positions match TRBD1. Germline values: CDR1 KGHSH, CDR2 LQKENI. Trimming took 3 bases from V and 5 from J; bases not matched to a gene: 6. CDR3 size: 15 residues.

The J gene is TRBJ2-5, the V gene TRBV9, with 12 bases lining up with TRBD2. After removal of 3 bases from V and 5 bases from J, the junction contained 8 bases not matched to a gene. This CDR3 region has 16 residues. Germline V gene data show CDR1 as SGDLS and CDR2 as YYNGEE. The CDR3 DNA reads TGTGCCAGCAGCGCCACGACTAGCGGGAGCGGGGAGACCCAGTACTTC. This encodes CASSATTSGSGETQYF.

This sequence joins TRBV6-2 or TRBV6-3 and TRBJ2-5; 10 bases match TRBD2. Looked up from germline, CDR1 is MNHEY and CDR2 is SVGEGT. J was trimmed by 8 bases and V by 2 bases; bases with no gene match: 8. This CDR3 is built from 15 residues. This CDR3 reads CASSYSVGLAATQYF. Here the CDR3 DNA reads TGTGCCAGCAGTTACAGTGTAGGACTAGCGGCAACCCAGTACTTC.

The chain joins TRBV18 to TRBJ2-7; TRBD2 is a possible D gene (6 bases). Germline V CDR1 and CDR2: KGHSH, LQKENI. The CDR3 contains 14 residues. Trimming removed 6 bases from V and 0 bases from J, with 12 bases in between. DNA for the CDR3: TGTGCCAGCTCTAGCGGCAAGAGCTCCTACGAGCAGTACTTC. This sequence encodes CASSSGKSSYEQYF.

A single count supports this clone. The chain has TRBV28 and TRBJ2-3; no firm D call. Germline V lookup: CDR1 MDHEN, CDR2 SYDVKM. The CDR3 totals 15 residues. The ends were cut back, 3 bases at V and 3 bases at J, with 13 bases in the middle. The CDR3 loop reads CASSLAALGTDTQYF. As DNA, the CDR3 is TGTGCCAGCAGTTTGGCGGCCTTGGGTACAGATACGCAGTATTTT.

The J gene is TRBJ2-5, the V gene TRBV9; D remains unclear. Germline V lookup: CDR1 SGDLS, CDR2 YYNGEE. CDR3 size: 14 residues. V was trimmed by 0 bases and J by 1 base, leaving 7 bases between them. Here the CDR3 reads CASSVAPSQETQYF. The CDR3 DNA is TGTGCCAGCAGCGTAGCACCTAGCCAAGAGACCCAGTACTTC.

This clone has a single count. The chain employs TRBV12-5 and TRBJ1-5; D is perhaps TRBD1 (5 bases). Deletions cut 9 bases from V and 0 bases from J, with 9 bases between. CDR1 is LGHNT and CDR2 is FRNRAP in the germline V gene. The CDR3 runs to 13 residues. CDR3 in amino acids: CASRGDSNQPQHF. As DNA, the CDR3 is TGTGCTAGCCGGGGGGATAGCAATCAGCCCCAGCATTTT.

This clone was seen more than once but under ten times. This same CDR3 is encoded by further DNA sequences in the sample. This chain connects TRBV30 to TRBJ1-2; 8 positions match TRBD1. CDR3 length equals 13 residues. Germline assignment: CDR1 GTSNPN and CDR2 SVGIG (reference sequence). Trimming at V came to 3 bases and at J to 4 bases, leaving 4 bases not matched to a gene. The chain's CDR3 is CAWSRDRPYGYTF. The DNA for the CDR3 is TGTGCCTGGAGCCGGGACAGGCCCTATGGCTACACCTTC.

This chain joins TRBV25-1 and TRBJ2-2; D not certain. Germline lookup yields CDR1 MGHDK and CDR2 SYGVNS. Trimming stripped 4 bases from V and 0 bases from J, with 6 bases between. The CDR3 contains 14 residues. In nucleotides, the CDR3 is TGTGCCAGCAGTGGACGGGCGAACACCGGGGAGCTGTTTTTT. Encoded protein: CASSGRANTGELFF.

The chain employs TRBV7-9 and TRBJ2-7; 7 nucleotides match TRBD2. The germline V gene has CDR1 SEHNR and CDR2 FQNEAQ (reference sequence). J was trimmed by 2 bases and V by 6 bases; bases with no gene match: 10. The CDR3 has 15 residues. CDR3 in amino acids: CASSQSLAETYEQYF. The CDR3 region has the DNA TGTGCCAGCAGTCAATCCCTAGCGGAAACCTACGAGCAGTACTTC.

The chain joins TRBV2 to TRBJ2-7, with 7 bases identical to TRBD2. Germline V CDR1 and CDR2: SNHLY, FYNNEI. The CDR3 extends over 14 amino acids. The V and J ends lost 9 bases and 3 bases, in that order; junction bases with no gene match: 11. In DNA form, the CDR3 reads TGTGCCAGGGGGGGGTCGGGCCAACTCTACGAGCAGTACTTC. It is translated as CARGGSGQLYEQYF.